Given below is one TCR beta chain in context. This clone's antigen is unknown. The sample holds no much larger clone one base away, and base qualities are not on file. The immunoSEQ Assay, a bias-controlled multiplex PCR, was used to amplify TCRbeta CDR3 regions from genomic DNA. Regarding the original processing steps: Nucleated cell counts per sample were estimated from amplification of reference gene primers within the assay. To quantify the absolute abundance of each unique TCRbeta CDR3 rearrangement, sequence reads were collapsed and filtered. For each sample, productive Simpson clonality was calculated by taking the square root of Simpson's diversity index across productive rearrangements. This is the immuneACCESS table as TCRdb keeps it, with only in-frame sequences that have V and J called. A part of the clones is gone; compared with another copy, unresolved V genes explain less than half, and the rest is unexplained. V and J calls and clone size are as listed in that table; D and trimming were resolved from the DNA. Here the sample has about 180,000 clones; around 80% occur a single time. The ten largest clones add up to approximately 15% of the sample.

The data stem from a study of blood T cell repertoires in COVID-19 (TCRdb year 2020). Notes on the research overall: Collaborator samples came from the United States, Italy and Spain and covered acute and convalescent phases of COVID-19. The samples were drawn from two sources: the first 160 participants of the ongoing ImmuneRACE study, and 1,254 subjects contributed by 6 global collaborators. Where available, HLA class I and class II types were obtained from metadata supplied by the sample provider rather than from assay-based typing. The prospective study material was composed of cDNA or gDNA derived from T cells, B-cell-depleted T cells, or PBMCs. The sample metadata nearly always contained a de-identified subject ID, COVID-19 status, age in years and sex. The repertoires were made available in a free public database intended to serve as a resource for research on the immune response to SARS-CoV-2. Deeply sampled blood TCRbeta repertoires from subjects exposed to, actively infected with, or recovered from COVID-19 were included in the dataset. Overall study outcomes, separate from this receptor: How much clinical and demographic metadata was included differed by source and by participant, and the metadata was provided uncurated.

Inclusive of the bounding cysteine and phenylalanine, the CDR3 is 20 residues long. Left in the record is the CDR3 DNA by itself, 60 bases read in frame from the first base. The germline V gene encodes CDR1 SGHKS and CDR2 YYEKEE (reference sequence). V loses 7 bases of germline sequence and J loses 0 bases, and the interval between the two ends is 31 bases. In the prospective study, participants were roughly 18 to 100 years old, resided in fewer than 25 geographic areas of the United States, and were enrolled through a virtual design. Cohort assignment in the prospective study relied on participant-reported clinical history from a screening survey and a study questionnaire. Exposed participants were defined as having been in contact with someone with a PCR-confirmed or clinician-diagnosed COVID-19 case within 2 weeks of study entry. Each participant in the prospective study had whole blood, serum and a nasopharyngeal or oropharyngeal swab collected by mobile phlebotomists. Participants in the prospective study had the option to provide additional blood draws and questionnaires over a 2-month period. Before DNA extraction, prospective study blood samples were shipped either frozen or at room temperature.

The chain was built from TRBV5-5 and TRBJ1-2; TRBD1 could be the D gene, as 6 bases match. Sequenced sample: PBMCs or T cells enriched from blood (not recorded which). This TCR was sampled from a man in his fifties or sixties who had been exposed to COVID-19. This receptor carries the CDR3 CASQTIQGIDGEKANYGYTF. The sequenced DNA is TGTGCCAGCCAAACGATCCAGGGGATCGACGGAGAAAAAGCTAACTATGGCTACACCTTC.